This T cell receptor (beta chain) was retrieved from a study of TIL therapy for anti-PD-1-resistant metastatic lung cancer. Across the study: Tumor harvest preceded PD-1/PD-L1 blockade, followed by nivolumab treatment.

Sequencing used immunoSEQ v3. Generated by immunoSEQ multiplex PCR, the TCRdb table keeps only in-frame clones and is missing some. The table shows fewer than 65,000 clones, with approximately 78% occurring only once. The time point: pre-treatment sample, taken before nivolumab and TIL therapy. The sequence came from a person aged 30 to 80 with non-small cell lung cancer. The sample in question was blood, obtained at baseline.

In nucleotides, the CDR3 is TGTGCCAGCAGCCCCCAGGACTGGAGCTCCTACGAGCAGTACTTC. This encodes CASSPQDWSSYEQYF. The rearrangement links TRBV7-6 to TRBJ2-7; a weak D match, TRBD2 (5 bases). The germline CDR1 and CDR2 sequences are SGHVS and FNYEAQ. Trimming cost V 5 bases and J 0 bases, with 14 bases left between them. The CDR3 contains 15 residues.